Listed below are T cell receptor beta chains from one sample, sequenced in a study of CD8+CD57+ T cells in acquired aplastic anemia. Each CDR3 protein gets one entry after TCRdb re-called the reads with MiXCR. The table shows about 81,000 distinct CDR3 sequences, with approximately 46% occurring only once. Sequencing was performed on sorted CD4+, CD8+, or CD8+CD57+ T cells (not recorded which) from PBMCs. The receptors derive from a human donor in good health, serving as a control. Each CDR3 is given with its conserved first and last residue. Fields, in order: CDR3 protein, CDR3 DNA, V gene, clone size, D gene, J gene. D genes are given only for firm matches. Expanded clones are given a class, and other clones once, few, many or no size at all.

CDR3 protein: CASSATGGGYEQYF
CDR3 DNA: TGTGCCAGCAGTGCAACAGGGGGCGGGTACGAGCAGTACTTC
V gene: TRBV2
clone size: many
D gene: TRBD1
J gene: TRBJ2-7

CDR3 protein: CASSLGQNYGYTF
CDR3 DNA: TGTGCCAGCAGTTTAGGACAGAACTATGGCTACACCTTC
V gene: TRBV27
clone size: few
D gene: -
J gene: TRBJ1-2

CDR3 protein: CASSTGFAEAFF
CDR3 DNA: TGCGCCAGCAGTACGGGATTCGCTGAAGCTTTCTTT
V gene: TRBV10-2
clone size: many
D gene: -
J gene: TRBJ1-1

CDR3 protein: CANQDQRTDDGYTF
CDR3 DNA: TGTGCCAACCAAGACCAAAGGACAGATGATGGCTACACCTTC
V gene: TRBV2
clone size: many
D gene: -
J gene: TRBJ1-2

CDR3 protein: CASGQGLVFSTDTQYF
CDR3 DNA: TGTGCCAGCGGCCAGGGACTAGTATTTAGCACAGATACGCAGTATTTT
V gene: TRBV11-2
clone size: -
D gene: TRBD2
J gene: TRBJ2-3

CDR3 protein: CACSPDDRAHNEQFF
CDR3 DNA: TGTGCCTGCTCCCCGGACGACAGGGCCCACAATGAGCAGTTCTTC
V gene: TRBV10-3
clone size: many
D gene: TRBD1
J gene: TRBJ2-1

CDR3 protein: CSVSSGSWNEQFF
CDR3 DNA: TGCAGCGTTTCTAGCGGGAGTTGGAATGAGCAGTTCTTC
V gene: TRBV29-1
clone size: -
D gene: TRBD2
J gene: TRBJ2-1

CDR3 protein: CSAKAGADYEQYF
CDR3 DNA: TGCAGTGCCAAAGCGGGGGCCGACTACGAGCAGTACTTC
V gene: TRBV20-1
clone size: many
D gene: TRBD2
J gene: TRBJ2-7

CDR3 protein: CSARVRLDSPLHF
CDR3 DNA: TGCAGTGCTAGAGTCCGACTGGACTCACCCCTCCACTTT
V gene: TRBV20-1
clone size: -
D gene: -
J gene: TRBJ1-6

CDR3 protein: CATSTFGTGNNEQFF
CDR3 DNA: TGTGCCACCAGCACGTTCGGGACAGGGAACAATGAGCAGTTCTTC
V gene: TRBV15
clone size: few
D gene: TRBD1
J gene: TRBJ2-1

CDR3 protein: CSASEGTFYEQYF
CDR3 DNA: TGCAGTGCTAGCGAGGGGACCTTCTACGAGCAGTACTTC
V gene: TRBV20-1
clone size: many
D gene: -
J gene: TRBJ2-7

CDR3 protein: CASSLYGQNEQFF
CDR3 DNA: TGTGCCAGCAGTTTATACGGACAAAATGAGCAGTTCTTC
V gene: TRBV27
clone size: few
D gene: -
J gene: TRBJ2-1

CDR3 protein: CSALVGGPEQYF
CDR3 DNA: TGCAGTGCTCTGGTGGGGGGTCCCGAGCAGTACTTC
V gene: TRBV20-1
clone size: many
D gene: -
J gene: TRBJ2-7

CDR3 protein: CARDGDRPYGYTF
CDR3 DNA: TGTGCTAGAGACGGAGACAGGCCCTATGGCTACACCTTC
V gene: TRBV24-1
clone size: -
D gene: -
J gene: TRBJ1-2

CDR3 protein: CASSVTGRDTQYF
CDR3 DNA: TGTGCCAGCAGTGTCACAGGGAGGGATACGCAGTATTTT
V gene: TRBV25-1
clone size: -
D gene: -
J gene: TRBJ2-3

CDR3 protein: CATKEGTVSHEQYF
CDR3 DNA: TGTGCCACCAAGGAAGGGACAGTTTCCCACGAGCAGTACTTC
V gene: TRBV19
clone size: many
D gene: TRBD1
J gene: TRBJ2-7

CDR3 protein: CSGAPAGNEQFF
CDR3 DNA: TGCAGCGGGGCCCCCGCAGGGAATGAGCAGTTCTTC
V gene: TRBV29-1
clone size: -
D gene: -
J gene: TRBJ2-1

CDR3 protein: CSAQNRGWNTIYF
CDR3 DNA: TGCAGTGCCCAAAACAGGGGCTGGAACACCATATATTTT
V gene: TRBV20-1
clone size: many
D gene: TRBD1
J gene: TRBJ1-3

CDR3 protein: CASSFGDSYEQYF
CDR3 DNA: TGTGCCAGCAGTTTCGGGGATTCCTACGAGCAGTACTTC
V gene: TRBV12-3/TRBV12-4
clone size: many
D gene: -
J gene: TRBJ2-7

CDR3 protein: CSARDPASSVVETQYF
CDR3 DNA: TGCAGTGCTAGAGATCCCGCTAGTAGTGTCGTCGAGACCCAGTACTTC
V gene: TRBV20-1
clone size: -
D gene: -
J gene: TRBJ2-5

CDR3 protein: CASSEAGDSPLHF
CDR3 DNA: TGTGCCAGCAGTGAAGCCGGCGATTCACCCCTCCACTTT
V gene: TRBV6-4
clone size: once
D gene: -
J gene: TRBJ1-6

CDR3 protein: CASSDGGGEQYF
CDR3 DNA: TGTGCCAGCAGTGACGGGGGCGGCGAGCAGTACTTC
V gene: TRBV6-4
clone size: few
D gene: -
J gene: TRBJ2-7

CDR3 protein: CASSPFPEAATYEQYF
CDR3 DNA: TGTGCCAGCAGCCCCTTCCCTGAGGCTGCCACCTACGAGCAGTACTTC
V gene: TRBV7-9
clone size: many
D gene: -
J gene: TRBJ2-7

CDR3 protein: CASSEYYVSSNYEQYF
CDR3 DNA: TGTGCCAGCAGTGAGTACTATGTCAGCTCAAACTACGAGCAGTACTTC
V gene: TRBV6-4
clone size: -
D gene: -
J gene: TRBJ2-7

CDR3 protein: CASSSDGSGANVLTF
CDR3 DNA: TGTGCCAGCAGTTCCGACGGGTCTGGGGCCAACGTCCTGACTTTC
V gene: TRBV6-5
clone size: -
D gene: -
J gene: TRBJ2-6

CDR3 protein: CASRQNGLMNTEAFF
CDR3 DNA: TGCGCCAGCAGACAAAATGGACTCATGAACACTGAAGCTTTCTTT
V gene: TRBV5-1
clone size: once
D gene: -
J gene: TRBJ1-1

CDR3 protein: CASSPGPDRYEQFF
CDR3 DNA: TGTGCCAGCAGTCCAGGACCTGACCGGTATGAGCAGTTCTTC
V gene: TRBV24-1
clone size: few
D gene: -
J gene: TRBJ2-1

CDR3 protein: CASSYWTDSNEQFF
CDR3 DNA: TGTGCCAGCAGCTACTGGACGGACTCCAATGAGCAGTTCTTC
V gene: TRBV7-9
clone size: many
D gene: -
J gene: TRBJ2-1

CDR3 protein: CASDDPGSHGYTF
CDR3 DNA: TGTGCCAGCGACGACCCGGGTTCTCATGGCTACACCTTC
V gene: TRBV6-1
clone size: -
D gene: -
J gene: TRBJ1-2